One sample yielded the 22 T cell receptor beta chains listed below, sequenced in a study of CD8 T cells in Susac syndrome (dated by TCRdb to the late 2010s). The library was generated by the immunoSEQ multiplex PCR assay. RNA was extracted with the RNeasy kit and 0.5 to 1 ug was reverse transcribed using random hexamers. The public sequencing data were trimmed at Q25 with fastp and processed into clonotypes with MiXCR by TCRdb, which kept only in-frame beta chains. CDR3 protein duplicates are merged, each entry listing the most common genes and DNA. The sample table contains about 120,000 distinct CDR3 sequences; only one count was recorded for about 94% of them. The top ten constitute less than 0.25% of the sample. Sequenced: CD8+ T cells from PBMCs. These receptor sequences come from a human donor with Susac syndrome.

V and J are TRBV6-5 and TRBJ2-7; 8 bases agree with TRBD2. Germline CDR1 reads MNHEY; CDR2 reads SVGAGI. J lost 4 bases, V lost 7 bases, and 6 bases had no gene match. The CDR3 contains 13 residues. The CDR3 region has the DNA TGTGCCAGCACCCGCGGGGGGCGATACGAGCAGTACTTC. It specifies CASTRGGRYEQYF.

The chain has TRBV7-3 and TRBJ2-1; D is possibly TRBD2 (5 bases). Trimming removed 4 bases from V and 2 bases from J, with 12 bases in between. Germline V CDR1 and CDR2: SGHTA, FQGTGA. This CDR3 is built from 15 residues. For the CDR3, the DNA is TGTGCCAGCAGCTCTAATGCCGGGACCTACAATGAGCAGTTCTTC. Its translation: CASSSNAGTYNEQFF.

This clonotype showed up just once. This chain uses TRBV5-4 with TRBJ1-1, with 12 bases identical to TRBD1. Germline assignment: CDR1 SGHNT and CDR2 YYREEE (reference sequence). The CDR3 is made up of 16 amino acids. The V and J ends lost 4 bases and 1 base, in that order; junction bases with no gene match: 5. This CDR3 reads CASSPGTGGPNTEAFF. The CDR3, as DNA: TGTGCCAGCAGCCCAGGGACAGGGGGCCCGAACACTGAAGCTTTCTTT.

The chain has TRBV20-1 and TRBJ2-7, with D possibly matching TRBD2 (6 bases). This CDR3 region has 12 residues. Germline V gene lookup returns CDR1 DFQATT and CDR2 SNEGSKA (reference sequence). With 6 bases removed from V and 3 bases from J, the gap between germline ends came to 12 bases. The CDR3 DNA reads as TGCAGTGCGGTCCTGGAGGGCTACGAGCAGTACTTC. It specifies CSAVLEGYEQYF.

The J gene is TRBJ1-1, the V gene TRBV25-1; D not certain. The length of the CDR3 is 12 residues. V lost 4 bases, J lost 5 bases, and 8 bases lay in between. The germline V gene encodes CDR1 MGHDK and CDR2 SYGVNS. CDR3 nucleotide sequence: TGTGCCAGCAGTGCCTCCGGGACTGAAGCTTTCTTT. Translation: CASSASGTEAFF.

The genes are TRBV9 and TRBJ2-3; 7 bases align to TRBD1. CDR3 length: 15 residues. V lost 0 bases, J lost 3 bases, and 4 bases stayed unmatched. Germline-derived CDR1 and CDR2 are SGDLS and YYNGEE. The CDR3 region is CASSVASGGTDTQYF. The CDR3 DNA reads TGTGCCAGCAGCGTAGCTTCAGGGGGAACAGATACGCAGTATTTT.

This clonotype was observed a handful of times. The V gene is TRBV6-5, the J gene TRBJ2-5; D ambiguous. The end of the DNA fits TRBJ2-7 better, so the J call may be wrong. The CDR3 extends over 11 amino acids. The V gene's germline CDR1 is MNHEY and CDR2 SVGAGI. CDR3 in amino acids: CASSYGHEQYF. CDR3 nucleotides: TGTGCCAGCAGTTACGGCCACGAGCAGTACTTC.

The rearrangement links TRBV27 to TRBJ2-7, with 8 bases identical to TRBD1. Germline lookup yields CDR1 MNHEY and CDR2 SMNVEV (reference sequence). J gave up 9 bases and V 7 bases, and 17 bases lay outside the gene matches. The CDR3 extends over 15 amino acids. The CDR3 DNA reads as TGTGCCAGCACTTCGTTAGGACAGGGCCCGCCCATGCAGTACTTC. Amino acids: CASTSLGQGPPMQYF.

The chain recombines TRBV4-1 with TRBJ2-1; D is unresolved. Trimming shortened V by 0 bases and J by 6 bases, and 9 bases separated the two germline ends. Germline V lookup: CDR1 MGHRA, CDR2 YSYEKL. This CDR3 has 14 amino acids. CDR3 in amino acids: CASSQDSQLNEQFF. CDR3 bases: TGCGCCAGCAGCCAAGATAGCCAACTCAATGAGCAGTTCTTC.

The chain uses TRBV30 and TRBJ2-1, with no clear D. Trimming pared 2 bases from V and 8 bases from J, leaving 13 bases between. From germline, CDR1 is GTSNPN and CDR2 SVGIG (reference sequence). The CDR3 loop spans 13 amino acids. The CDR3 sequence is CAWSSLALYEQFF. The DNA of the CDR3 is TGTGCCTGGAGTAGCCTGGCTTTGTATGAGCAGTTCTTC.

The V and J genes are TRBV30 and TRBJ2-3; the match to TRBD1 covers 7 bases. The CDR3 covers 14 residues. J lost 4 bases, V lost 0 bases, and 4 bases had no gene match. Germline V gene lookup returns CDR1 GTSNPN and CDR2 SVGIG (reference sequence). CDR3: CAWSVGQVPDTQYF. In nucleotides, the CDR3 is TGTGCCTGGAGTGTCGGACAGGTCCCAGATACGCAGTATTTT.

The chain carries TRBV7-2 and TRBJ2-1, with D unresolved. The germline V gene encodes CDR1 SGHTA and CDR2 FQGNSA. V lost 0 bases, J lost 4 bases, and 13 bases lay in between. This CDR3 is built from 16 residues. The CDR3 sequence is CASSLATVAYYNEQFF. The CDR3, as DNA: TGTGCCAGCAGCTTAGCCACAGTGGCATATTACAATGAGCAGTTCTTC. The full variable domain, its missing parts supplied by reference TRBV7-2 and TRBJ2-1, is GAGVSQSPSNKVTEKGKDVELRCDPISGHTALYWYRQSLGQGLEFLIYFQGNSAPDKSGLPSDRFSAERTGGSVSTLTIQRTQQEDSAVYLCASSLATVAYYNEQFFGPGTRLTVL.

This chain uses TRBV12-3 or TRBV12-4 with TRBJ2-1, with D unresolved. The CDR3 covers 13 residues. Deletions cut 3 bases from V and 8 bases from J, with 11 bases between. CDR3 bases: TGTGCCAGCAGTTTCTTCCTCACGGATGAGCAGTTCTTC. Translating it yields CASSFFLTDEQFF.

The gene calls are TRBV7-3 and TRBJ1-1, with 7 bases that match TRBD1. Germline assignment: CDR1 SGHTA and CDR2 FQGTGA. Trimming cost V 5 bases and J 3 bases; bases outside gene matches: 9. The CDR3 runs to 15 residues. The CDR3 nucleotides read TGTGCCAGCAGCCTTAGACAGGGCCCCGACACTGAAGCTTTCTTT. It codes for CASSLRQGPDTEAFF.

V gene TRBV12-3 or TRBV12-4 combines with J gene TRBJ1-1; no clear D gene. The CDR3 runs 12 residues. Deletions cut 0 bases from V and 6 bases from J, with 5 bases between. DNA of the CDR3: TGTGCCAGCAGTTTAGCGACGGCTGAAGCTTTCTTT. Protein sequence: CASSLATAEAFF.

This sequence joins TRBV28 and TRBJ2-7; the D gene is possibly TRBD1 (6 bases). CDR1 and CDR2 from the germline V gene are MDHEN and SYDVKM. Between the trimmed V and J ends, which lost 6 bases and 2 bases, there was a span of 14 bases. The CDR3 contains 14 residues. CDR3 coding DNA: TGTGCCAGCAGCCCCGGGACAAACACCTACGAGCAGTACTTC. Translating gives CASSPGTNTYEQYF.

The V gene is TRBV4-1, the J gene TRBJ1-5; perhaps TRBD1 as D (5 bases). The CDR3 has 18 residues. The germline V and J ends were trimmed by 5 bases and 4 bases, with 24 bases remaining between them. Germline CDR1 and CDR2: MGHRA and YSYEKL. Here the CDR3 reads CASSSGPPGTDRNQPQHF. As DNA, the CDR3 is TGCGCCAGCAGCAGCGGTCCCCCCGGGACCGATCGAAATCAGCCCCAGCATTTT.

The J gene is TRBJ2-1, the V gene TRBV30; D possibly uses TRBD1 or TRBD2 (5 bases each). Germline loops: CDR1 GTSNPN, CDR2 SVGIG (reference sequence). V lost 0 bases and J lost 5, with 11 bases in between. This CDR3 is built from 14 residues. CDR3 in amino acids: CAWSVGDANNEQFF. In DNA form, the CDR3 reads TGTGCCTGGAGTGTAGGGGACGCAAACAATGAGCAGTTCTTC.

This clonotype occurred a few times. This chain connects TRBV5-6 to TRBJ1-5; D might be TRBD1 (6 bases). Trimming cost V 2 bases and J 7 bases, with 10 bases left between them. This CDR3 has 13 amino acids. Germline V lookup: CDR1 SGHDT, CDR2 YYEEEE. The DNA of the CDR3 is TGTGCCAGCAGCTTACAGGGTGGCCAGCCCCAGCATTTT. Translating gives CASSLQGGQPQHF.

This clonotype was counted between two and nine times. This chain links TRBV20-1 with TRBJ1-6; D unresolved. Germline CDR1 DFQATT, CDR2 SNEGSKA (reference sequence). There are 14 residues in the CDR3. V was pared by 0 bases and J by 7 bases, with 10 bases between. This chain's CDR3 is CSAREGTENSPLHF. The CDR3 coding sequence is TGCAGTGCTAGAGAGGGTACTGAAAATTCACCCCTCCACTTT.

The chain employs TRBV28 and TRBJ2-7; D is undetermined. CDR1 is MDHEN and CDR2 is SYDVKM in the germline V gene. The V gene lost 3 bases and the J gene lost 6 bases, with 0 bases spanning the gap. This CDR3 is built from 9 residues. CDR3 in amino acids: CASSFEQYF. The CDR3, as DNA: TGTGCCAGCAGTTTCGAGCAGTACTTC. Using reference TRBV28 and TRBJ2-7 for the parts outside the CDR3, the full variable domain is DVKVTQSSRYLVKRTGEKVFLECVQDMDHENMFWYRQDPGLGLRLIYFSYDVKMKEKGDIPEGYSVSREKKERFSLILESASTNQTSMYLCASSFEQYFGPGTRLTVT.

V is TRBV15 and J is TRBJ2-3; the match to TRBD1 covers 7 bases. CDR3 size: 15 residues. The germline V gene encodes CDR1 LNHNV and CDR2 YYDKDF (reference sequence). Trimming at V came to 4 bases and at J to 1 base, leaving 5 bases not matched to a gene. The CDR3 loop is CATSNITGGTDTQYF. DNA of the CDR3: TGTGCCACCAGCAACATAACAGGGGGCACAGATACGCAGTATTTT.